This T cell receptor beta chain was obtained from a study of OX40 agonist ivuxolimab in advanced cancers. Notes on the research overall: Ivuxolimab was an agonistic, fully human IgG2 monoclonal antibody directed against OX40 (CD134), a costimulatory receptor. Among the roughly 50 dose-escalation patients, 19 had hepatocellular carcinoma, approximately 15 melanoma, 9 renal cell carcinoma and 9 head and neck cancer. Intravenous ivuxolimab was administered to patients every 2 weeks at six dose levels: 0.01, 0.1, 0.3, 1.5, 3 and 10 mg/kg. The paper describes the monotherapy dose-escalation part (N of about 52 patients) of the phase I trial of ivuxolimab. Patients were allowed to have had prior anti-PD-1, anti-PD-L1 or anti-CTLA-4 therapy, and around two fifths of the dose-escalation patients had been treated with checkpoint inhibitors. In the dose-escalation cohort, 70% to 85% of patients were male, and the mean age was approximately 60 years with a range of roughly 20 to 85. Peripheral TCRbeta sequencing aimed to test whether ivuxolimab altered TCR sequence diversity and caused clonal T-cell expansion. Partial responses occurred in three dose-escalation patients, of whom one had hepatocellular carcinoma and two had cutaneous melanoma. What the authors observed across the whole study: Clonal expansion of both CD4+ and CD8+ blood T cells was observed from baseline to week 6 at doses 0.1 to 3.0 mg/kg. Partial responders in the 0.1-3.0 mg/kg groups had among the lowest normalized peripheral clonal expansion, especially among CD8+ T cells. Low levels of normalized T-cell clonal expansion were also shown by some nonresponding patients. After ivuxolimab, more expanded clones were found on average in CD8+ T cells than in CD4+ T cells. The antigen specificity of the peripheral T cells that underwent clonal expansion was not determined.

The trial excluded patients who had a history of autoimmune disease or were on systemic immunosuppression. Peripheral blood for TCR sequencing was collected from all dose cohorts at baseline, on cycle 4 day 1, and on cycle 7 day 1. The samples were taken from a phase I, first-in-human, multicenter, open-label dose-escalation trial of ivuxolimab. Adults with locally advanced or metastatic melanoma, renal cell carcinoma, hepatocellular carcinoma or head and neck squamous cell carcinoma were enrolled in the trial. Before TCR sequencing, CD4+ and CD8+ T cells were separately sorted from peripheral blood. Genomic DNA was extracted from sorted cells for sequencing of the TCRbeta CDR3 region. The immunoSEQ Assay was used to sequence the TCRbeta CDR3 regions. TCRdb carries this immuneACCESS record with in-frame sequences only. Its versions omit some clonotypes, under half of them owing to an unresolved V gene in the studies checked, with the rest unexplained. This sample lists some 70,000 clones; roughly 89% were detected once. The ten largest account for around 2.8% of the sample.

In the case of this clone: Its antigen is unknown. Base qualities are missing; no much larger clone stands one base away.

Trimming removed 0 bases from V and 6 bases from J, leaving 12 bases between the germline ends. The germline V gene gives CDR1 as SGHTA and CDR2 as FQGNSA. Its CDR3 holds 15 amino acids, cysteine through phenylalanine. Only the CDR3 region is kept as DNA, spanning 45 bases read in frame from base 1. The sequences come from CD4+ or CD8+ T cells sorted from blood, collected in a trial of the OX40 agonist ivuxolimab. The receptor was derived from an adult with an advanced solid tumor such as melanoma, head and neck, liver or kidney cancer. The chain is encoded by TRBV7-2 joined to TRBJ1-5; perhaps TRBD1 is the D gene, with 5 bases matching. The bases read TGTGCCAGCAGCTTAGCGCCGGGGGGGGGTCAGCCCCAGCATTTT. Translated, this is CASSLAPGGGQPQHF.